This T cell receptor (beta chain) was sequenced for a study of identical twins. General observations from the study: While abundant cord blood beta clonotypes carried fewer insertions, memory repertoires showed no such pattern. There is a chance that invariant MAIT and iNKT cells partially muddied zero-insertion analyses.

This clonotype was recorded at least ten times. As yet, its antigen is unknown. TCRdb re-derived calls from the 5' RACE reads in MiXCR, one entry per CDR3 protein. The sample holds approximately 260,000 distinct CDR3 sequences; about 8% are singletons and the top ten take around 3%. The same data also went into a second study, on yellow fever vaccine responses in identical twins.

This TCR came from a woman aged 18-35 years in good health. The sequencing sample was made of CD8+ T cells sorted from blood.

CDR3 sequence (DNA): TGCAGCGTTACGGGCGGGGCGAGCTCCTACGAGCAGTACTTC. Its translation is CSVTGGASSYEQYF. The chain carries TRBV29-1 and TRBJ2-7; maybe TRBD2 (6 bases). The CDR3 length is 14 residues. CDR1 is SQVTM, CDR2 ANQGSEA, per germline. V lost 5 bases to trimming and J lost 0 bases, with 14 bases between them.